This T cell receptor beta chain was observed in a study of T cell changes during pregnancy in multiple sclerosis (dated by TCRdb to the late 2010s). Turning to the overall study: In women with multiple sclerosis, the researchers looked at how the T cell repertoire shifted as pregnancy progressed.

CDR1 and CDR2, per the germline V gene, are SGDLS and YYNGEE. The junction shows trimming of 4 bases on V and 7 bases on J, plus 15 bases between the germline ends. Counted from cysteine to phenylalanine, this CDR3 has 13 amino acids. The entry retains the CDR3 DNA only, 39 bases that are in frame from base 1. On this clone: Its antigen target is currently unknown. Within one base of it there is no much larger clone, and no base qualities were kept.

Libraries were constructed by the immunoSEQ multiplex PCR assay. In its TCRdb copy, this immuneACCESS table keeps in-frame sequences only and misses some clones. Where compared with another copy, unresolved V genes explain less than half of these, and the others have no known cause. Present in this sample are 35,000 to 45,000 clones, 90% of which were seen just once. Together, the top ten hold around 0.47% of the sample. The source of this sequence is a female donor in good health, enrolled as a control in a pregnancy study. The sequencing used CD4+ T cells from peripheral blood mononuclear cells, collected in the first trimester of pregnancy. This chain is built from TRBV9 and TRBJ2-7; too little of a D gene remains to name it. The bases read TGTGCCAGCAGCCCCTCCCAAACGAGGGAGCAGTACTTC. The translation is CASSPSQTREQYF.